This T cell receptor beta chain was obtained from a study of T cell responses to AZD1222 COVID-19 vaccine. This CDR3 contains 15 residues. Per the germline V gene, CDR1 is SGHRS and CDR2 is YFSETQ. V lost 0 bases and J lost 3, with 10 bases in between. Samples with a second dose at about 4 or about 12 weeks were pooled together. Study outcomes and limitations: Repertoires were obtained solely post-peak T cell response. Nearly half of the spike-specific TCRs reportedly recognize variant regions that carry no mutations. White British ancestry dominated among donors, who included more females, and clonal diversity was possibly underestimated.

A remark on this clone: Its antigen is still unknown.

Using immunoSEQ multiplex PCR, the repertoire was profiled, and TCRdb retains in-frame clones only, with some absent. The repertoire has 160,000 or so clones, around 86% of them found once; the top ten carry 8% to 10%. This chain connects TRBV5-1 to TRBJ2-1, with a tentative D call TRBD1 (5 bases). The receptor comes from an adult who received the AZD1222 COVID-19 vaccine. The sample consisted of peripheral blood, taken 28 days after the second AZD1222 dose. The CDR3 region has the DNA TGCGCCAGCAGCTTGGAGGGGCTAAACTACAATGAGCAGTTCTTC. Protein sequence: CASSLEGLNYNEQFF. Combining the CDR3 with reference TRBV5-1 and TRBJ2-1 gives the whole variable domain KAGVTQTPRYLIKTRGQQVTLSCSPISGHRSVSWYQQTPGQGLQFLFEYFSETQRNKGNFPGRFSGRQFSNSRSEMNVSTLELGDSALYLCASSLEGLNYNEQFFGPGTRLTVL.